Following are 31 T cell receptor beta chains from one sample sequenced in a study of type 1 and type 2 diabetes patients. Amplification started from genomic DNA. Multiplex PCR with 30 forward and 13 reverse primers amplified the TCR beta CDR3. TCRdb ran MiXCR on the multiplex PCR reads and lists one entry per CDR3 protein. This repertoire shows fewer than 350,000 distinct CDR3 sequences, 40% to 50% found once; its top ten account for roughly 13%. Sequencing input: peripheral blood mononuclear cells (PBMCs). All receptors come from a man in his late teens or twenties with type 2 diabetes.

V usage is TRBV29-1 and J usage is TRBJ2-5; 8 bases fit TRBD1. The J call may be faulty, since TRBJ2-7 better matches the DNA end. CDR1 and CDR2 (germline): SQVTM, ANQGSEA. The CDR3 runs 11 residues. The CDR3 here is CSAGTGDEQYF. CDR3 DNA sequence: TGCAGCGCTGGGACAGGAGACGAGCAGTACTTC.

The chain has TRBV19 and TRBJ1-2, with a possible D match to TRBD1 (5 bases). This CDR3 region has 14 residues. CDR1 LNHDA and CDR2 SQIVND come from the germline V gene (reference sequence). V lost 2 bases, J lost 4 bases, and 11 bases lay in between. CDR3 sequence reads: CASSIRDATYGYTF. In DNA form, the CDR3 reads TGTGCCAGTAGTATACGGGACGCAACCTATGGCTACACCTTC.

The CDR3 DNA reads TGTGCCAGCAGTCTAGGACTAGGGATATACAATGAGCAGTTCTTC. Translation gives CASSLGLGIYNEQFF. This chain connects TRBV12-3 or TRBV12-4 to TRBJ2-1; 7 positions agree with TRBD2. V was clipped by 5 bases and J by 4 bases; unmatched bases: 8. This CDR3 comprises 15 residues.

This clonotype was seen repeatedly, ten times or more. This chain joins TRBV10-3 and TRBJ2-7; possible D gene TRBD2, 5 bases. Germline V gene lookup returns CDR1 ENHRY and CDR2 SYGVKD. This CDR3 spans 11 amino acids. Trimming left V 8 bases short and J 4 bases short, with 9 bases between. DNA for the CDR3: TGTGCCATCGGTTCGGGATACGAGCAGTACTTC. Its protein product is CAIGSGYEQYF.

The chain links TRBV4-3 to TRBJ2-7; 7 bases fit TRBD2. Trimming removed 1 base from V and 3 bases from J; junction bases left unmatched: 3. Germline V CDR1 and CDR2: LGHNA, YSLEER. The CDR3 totals 14 residues. CDR3 amino acids: CASSQVGLGYEQYF. The CDR3 bases are TGCGCCAGCAGCCAAGTTGGACTAGGCTACGAGCAGTACTTC.

This chain uses TRBV6-6 with TRBJ2-7, with a tentative D call TRBD2 (5 bases). V gave up 0 bases and J gave up 3 bases, with 9 bases separating them. CDR1 MNHNY and CDR2 SVGAGI come from the germline V gene (reference sequence). The length of the CDR3 is 14 residues. Here the CDR3 reads CASSYSIEGYEQYF. The CDR3, as DNA: TGTGCCAGCAGTTACTCGATAGAGGGCTACGAGCAGTACTTC.

CDR3 residues: CASSLGTTNTGELFF. The CDR3 DNA sequence: TGTGCCAGCAGCTTAGGGACTACGAACACCGGGGAGCTGTTTTTT. V gene TRBV7-2 combines with J gene TRBJ2-2; D is perhaps TRBD2 (6 bases). This CDR3 contains 15 residues. In germline, CDR1 is SGHTA, CDR2 FQGNSA. Trimming removed 1 base at V and 0 bases at J, with 6 bases between. The variable domain in full, completed from reference TRBV7-2 and TRBJ2-2, reads GAGVSQSPSNKVTEKGKDVELRCDPISGHTALYWYRQSLGQGLEFLIYFQGNSAPDKSGLPSDRFSAERTGGSVSTLTIQRTQQEDSAVYLCASSLGTTNTGELFFGEGSRLTVL.

The rearrangement uses TRBV19 and TRBJ1-1; 8 bases fit TRBD1. The CDR3 totals 13 residues. Germline V gene data show CDR1 as LNHDA and CDR2 as SQIVND (reference sequence). V lost 4 bases and J lost 8; bases outside the gene matches: 6. The CDR3 DNA is TGTGCCAGTAGTACCCTTCCAGGGGGCGAAGCTTTCTTT. This gives the protein CASSTLPGGEAFF.

The genes are TRBV5-1 and TRBJ1-1; D unresolved. Germline loops: CDR1 SGHRS, CDR2 YFSETQ. V was trimmed by 2 bases and J by 2 bases, leaving 10 bases between them. CDR3 length equals 14 residues. The DNA of the CDR3 is TGCGCCAGCAGCTTCAATACAGATAACACTGAAGCTTTCTTT. This codes for CASSFNTDNTEAFF. The full variable domain, its missing parts supplied by reference TRBV5-1 and TRBJ1-1, is KAGVTQTPRYLIKTRGQQVTLSCSPISGHRSVSWYQQTPGQGLQFLFEYFSETQRNKGNFPGRFSGRQFSNSRSEMNVSTLELGDSALYLCASSFNTDNTEAFFGQGTRLTVV.

This clonotype was counted ten times or more. The rearrangement joins TRBV2 to TRBJ2-5; maybe TRBD1 (6 bases). Germline values: CDR1 SNHLY, CDR2 FYNNEI. The CDR3 totals 13 residues. V was pared by 7 bases and J by 3 bases, with 12 bases between. CDR3 sequence (DNA): TGTGCCAGCAATGTGGGGGCAGAAGAGACCCAGTACTTC. Translation gives CASNVGAEETQYF.

The chain has TRBV9 and TRBJ1-2; D is unclear. The CDR3 totals 15 residues. Trimming stripped 0 bases from V and 0 bases from J, with 9 bases between. Germline V gene sequence: CDR1 SGDLS, CDR2 YYNGEE. CDR3 coding DNA: TGTGCCAGCAGCGTAGGAAGCCGTTCTAACTATGGCTACACCTTC. It translates to CASSVGSRSNYGYTF. Full variable domain (missing parts from reference TRBV9 and TRBJ1-2): DSGVTQTPKHLITATGQRVTLRCSPRSGDLSVYWYQQSLDQGLQFLIQYYNGEERAKGNILERFSAQQFPDLHSELNLSSLELGDSALYFCASSVGSRSNYGYTFGSGTRLTVV.

As concerns this clonotype: It may be a read error: a sequence one base away is much more abundant. The V gene is TRBV10-1, the J gene TRBJ2-1; 8 bases line up with TRBD2. Germline assignment: CDR1 WNHNN and CDR2 SYGVQD (reference sequence). The CDR3 covers 14 residues. CDR3 in DNA: TGTGCCATCAGTGAAGGTAGCGGGGCCTCGGAGCAGTTCTTC. This encodes CAISEGSGASEQFF.

This clonotype was seen only a few times. The CDR3 sequence: CAWSVRIAKNIQYF. CDR3 sequence (DNA): TGTGCCTGGAGTGTACGAATAGCCAAAAACATTCAGTACTTC. The rearrangement links TRBV30 to TRBJ2-4; no reliable D call. This CDR3 region has 14 residues. The germline gives CDR1 GTSNPN, CDR2 SVGIG (reference sequence). V was trimmed by 0 bases and J by 0 bases, leaving 6 bases between them.

Points on this clonotype: Germline is not matched at one junction end, which may reflect a read error. J is TRBJ2-1 and V is TRBV10-1, with TRBD2 as a possible D gene (6 bases). Looked up from germline, CDR1 is WNHNN and CDR2 is SYGVQD (reference sequence). The CDR3 length is 16 residues. As DNA, the CDR3 is TGCGCCTGCAGTGAGCAGGACGCCGGGGGTCGTTATGAGCAGTTCTTC. This codes for CACSEQDAGGRYEQFF.

This clonotype appeared a few times. This sequence joins TRBV20-1 and TRBJ2-1; 8 bases agree with TRBD1. CDR1 is DFQATT and CDR2 is SNEGSKA in the germline V gene (reference sequence). V lost 3 bases and J lost 7; bases outside the gene matches: 11. This CDR3 spans 15 amino acids. CDR3 sequence (DNA): TGCAGTGCTAGGTCCGGACAGGGTTTTATGAATGAGCAGTTCTTC. Protein sequence: CSARSGQGFMNEQFF.

The chain recombines TRBV27 with TRBJ1-1, with 8 positions matching TRBD1. Germline trimming cut 4 bases from V and 2 bases from J; bases unmatched to any gene: 18. The CDR3 contains 19 residues. CDR1 is MNHEY and CDR2 is SMNVEV in the germline V gene (reference sequence). In DNA, the CDR3 is TGTGCCAGCAGTTGGGGACCCGGACAGGGTTTCAGAATCAACACTGAAGCTTTCTTT. This sequence encodes CASSWGPGQGFRINTEAFF.

To note about this clonotype: A read error may be the cause here, since a much bigger clone is one base away. The V and J genes are TRBV10-3 and TRBJ2-7; weak D call: TRBD2 (5 bases). Germline V lookup: CDR1 ENHRY, CDR2 SYGVKD. This CDR3 has 11 amino acids. CDR3 sequence reads: CASSYRGEQYF. In nucleotides, the CDR3 is TGTGCCAGCAGTTACCGGGGCGAGCAGTACTTC.

The chain carries TRBV27 and TRBJ1-1, with a weak D call TRBD1 (6 bases). There are 13 residues in the CDR3. V was clipped by 10 bases and J by 0 bases, with 12 bases between them. Germline CDR1 and CDR2: MNHEY and SMNVEV (reference sequence). Here the CDR3 DNA reads TGTGCCACCAAGACAGGACTGAACACTGAAGCTTTCTTT. The encoded protein is CATKTGLNTEAFF.

The rearrangement links TRBV11-1 to TRBJ2-5, with D perhaps matching TRBD1 (5 bases). The CDR3 is 15 amino acids. The germline V and J ends were trimmed by 1 base and 2 bases, with 11 bases remaining between them. Germline CDR1 SGHAT, CDR2 FQDESV (reference sequence). CDR3 loop: CASSLGMDMQETQYF. The CDR3 DNA follows: TGTGCCAGCAGCTTAGGAATGGACATGCAAGAGACCCAGTACTTC.

The chain joins TRBV29-1 to TRBJ2-1; D is ambiguous. The CDR3 runs 13 residues. The germline V gene has CDR1 SQVTM and CDR2 ANQGSEA. V was clipped by 4 bases and J by 5 bases, with 12 bases between them. The CDR3 region is CSVGRSKNNEQFF. CDR3 DNA sequence: TGCAGCGTTGGTCGCAGTAAAAACAATGAGCAGTTCTTC.

The V gene is TRBV7-2, the J gene TRBJ2-7; 8 positions match TRBD2. Germline lookup yields CDR1 SGHTA and CDR2 FQGNSA. J lost 2 bases, V lost 1 base, and 10 bases had no gene match. This CDR3 is built from 17 residues. The CDR3 region is CASSLGGGPPPPYEQYF. CDR3 nucleotides: TGTGCCAGCAGCTTAGGCGGGGGGCCGCCTCCTCCCTACGAGCAGTACTTC.

In this sample, this clonotype turned up a few times. The V call is TRBV7-2, the J call TRBJ1-1; maybe TRBD1 (5 bases). Trimming pared 2 bases from V and 4 bases from J, leaving 8 bases between. This CDR3 contains 13 residues. The germline V gene has CDR1 SGHTA and CDR2 FQGNSA. This chain's CDR3 is CASSLSGRTEAFF. The CDR3 nucleotides are TGTGCCAGCAGCTTATCAGGGCGCACTGAAGCTTTCTTT.

The CDR3 sequence: CASGLGDNNQPQHF. The CDR3 nucleotides read TGTGCTAGTGGTTTGGGGGACAACAATCAGCCCCAGCATTTT. The chain couples TRBV12-5 to TRBJ1-5; a weak D match, TRBD1 (6 bases). CDR1 is LGHNT and CDR2 is FRNRAP in the germline V gene. The CDR3 runs 14 residues. The V end lost 1 base, the J end lost 3 bases, and 7 bases lay between the germline ends.

The V call is TRBV19, the J call TRBJ1-5; D might be TRBD1 (6 bases). Germline values: CDR1 LNHDA, CDR2 SQIVND (reference sequence). This CDR3 is built from 15 residues. With 4 bases removed from V and 11 bases from J, the gap between germline ends came to 21 bases. In nucleotides, the CDR3 is TGTGCCAGTAGTAGGGGGCAGGGGAAGGGGTCAGCCCAGCATTTT. Translation gives CASSRGQGKGSAQHF.

The chain employs TRBV6-5 and TRBJ2-5; unclear D gene. Germline CDR1 MNHEY, CDR2 SVGAGI. This CDR3 is built from 15 residues. Trimming pared 0 bases from V and 5 bases from J, leaving 13 bases between. In DNA form, the CDR3 reads TGTGCCAGCAGTTACTCGGACCCGGGCGAGGAGACCCAGTACTTC. Its protein is CASSYSDPGEETQYF.

The CDR3 DNA sequence: TGTGCCAGCAGTGTAGGACTGGCCGAAGAGACCCAGTACTTC. Translating it yields CASSVGLAEETQYF. The chain carries TRBV2 and TRBJ2-5, with D maybe TRBD2 (5 bases). Per germline, CDR1 SNHLY and CDR2 FYNNEI. The V and J ends lost 4 bases and 3 bases respectively, with 12 bases between them. CDR3 length: 14 residues.

This clonotype showed up many times. This chain links TRBV10-3 with TRBJ2-7; TRBD2 matches 8 bases. This CDR3 region has 13 residues. CDR1 is ENHRY and CDR2 is SYGVKD in the germline V gene. J gave up 6 bases and V 7 bases, and 8 bases lay outside the gene matches. The CDR3 loop is CAITSGLVREQYF. Here the CDR3 DNA reads TGTGCCATCACCTCGGGACTAGTCCGCGAGCAGTACTTC.

This chain connects TRBV10-2 to TRBJ1-5; TRBD1 agrees at 9 bases. Germline CDR1 WSHSY, CDR2 SAAADI. V was pared by 8 bases and J by 1 base, with 3 bases of the junction left unmatched. The CDR3 is made up of 14 amino acids. As DNA, the CDR3 is TGCGCCAGCCGCGGGACAGGGAGCAATCAGCCCCAGCATTTT. This codes for CASRGTGSNQPQHF.

This clonotype has more than one count but fewer than ten. The chain uses TRBV19 and TRBJ2-5; 7 nucleotides line up with TRBD2. V was clipped by 5 bases and J by 5 bases; unmatched bases: 8. CDR3 length equals 14 residues. Germline V gene sequence: CDR1 LNHDA, CDR2 SQIVND (reference sequence). CDR3 residues: CASSPEGLGETQYF. The CDR3 DNA reads TGTGCCAGTAGTCCTGAAGGACTAGGTGAGACCCAGTACTTC.

This clonotype came up a few times. The chain links TRBV12-3 or TRBV12-4 to TRBJ2-6, with a tentative D call TRBD1 (6 bases). V shed 4 bases and J shed 3 bases, with 16 bases lying between them. The CDR3 runs 17 residues. The CDR3 sequence: CASSYRPGGYGANVLTF. The DNA for the CDR3 is TGTGCCAGCAGTTACCGTCCTGGGGGCTATGGGGCCAACGTCCTGACTTTC.

As DNA, the CDR3 is TGTGCCATCAGTAACCGACAGGGGGCGAACTATGGCTACACCTTC. This sequence encodes CAISNRQGANYGYTF. The chain couples TRBV10-3 to TRBJ1-2; 10 bases are a match to TRBD1. The V and J ends lost 5 bases and 2 bases, in that order; junction bases with no gene match: 5. Germline assignment: CDR1 ENHRY and CDR2 SYGVKD. This CDR3 region has 15 residues.